The 17 T cell receptor beta chains reported below all come from one sample, sequenced in a study of blood T cell repertoires in COVID-19. Sequencing was performed with immunoSEQ multiplex PCR; in TCRdb, only in-frame clones are kept and a portion is missing. The sample yields fewer than 250,000 clones, about 90% seen once. Sequencing was performed on PBMCs or T cells enriched from blood (not recorded which). The receptors derive from a woman aged 50 to 60 with acute COVID-19.

This chain joins TRBV20-1 and TRBJ2-7; no clear D. The CDR3 loop spans 10 amino acids. In germline, CDR1 is DFQATT, CDR2 SNEGSKA (reference sequence). V shed 6 bases and J shed 5 bases, with 8 bases lying between them. For the CDR3, the DNA is TGCAGTGCCCCCCTTGACGAGCAGTACTTC. It specifies CSAPLDEQYF.

The V and J genes are TRBV6-4 and TRBJ1-2; 7 bases are a match to TRBD1. The V gene's germline CDR1 is MRHNA and CDR2 SNTAGT. After removal of 3 bases from V and 2 bases from J, the junction contained 0 bases not matched to a gene. This CDR3 has 13 amino acids. The CDR3 loop reads CASSEQGNYGYTF. DNA for the CDR3: TGTGCCAGCAGTGAACAGGGGAACTATGGCTACACCTTC.

A single count supports this clone. The V gene is TRBV5-1, the J gene TRBJ2-7; 11 nucleotides line up with TRBD2. This CDR3 comprises 18 residues. Germline V gene lookup returns CDR1 SGHRS and CDR2 YFSETQ. The J segment lost 2 bases and the V segment lost 3 bases, leaving 13 bases of the junction unmatched. CDR3: CASSWIPSTSGNPYEQYF. The CDR3 coding sequence is TGCGCCAGCAGCTGGATCCCGTCGACTAGCGGGAACCCCTACGAGCAGTACTTC. Using reference TRBV5-1 and TRBJ2-7 for the parts outside the CDR3, the full variable domain is KAGVTQTPRYLIKTRGQQVTLSCSPISGHRSVSWYQQTPGQGLQFLFEYFSETQRNKGNFPGRFSGRQFSNSRSEMNVSTLELGDSALYLCASSWIPSTSGNPYEQYFGPGTRLTVT.

This clone appeared once. Written as DNA, the CDR3 is TGTGCCAGCTCTCAAGAGGGACAGCTAAGCACAGATACGCAGTATTTT. It yields the protein CASSQEGQLSTDTQYF. The chain uses TRBV16 and TRBJ2-3; 7 positions match TRBD1. CDR1 and CDR2 from the germline V gene are KGHSY and FQNENV. This CDR3 spans 16 amino acids. V shed 8 bases and J 0 bases; nucleotides not matched to a gene: 11.

This chain links TRBV18 with TRBJ1-3; 10 bases match TRBD1. The CDR3 runs 17 residues. Germline CDR1 KGHSH, CDR2 LQKENI. With V trimmed by 1 base and J by 4 bases, 7 bases remained unmatched. CDR3 bases: TGTGCCAGCTCACCACTTTTGGGACAGGGGACCGGAAACACCATATATTTT. This gives the protein CASSPLLGQGTGNTIYF.

The rearrangement joins TRBV10-3 to TRBJ2-5; TRBD2 agrees at 13 bases. CDR3 length equals 15 residues. Germline trimming cut 6 bases from V and 3 bases from J; bases unmatched to any gene: 4. In germline, CDR1 is ENHRY, CDR2 SYGVKD. In DNA, the CDR3 is TGTGCCATCAGGGGCACTAGCGGGAGGGAAGAGACCCAGTACTTC. This codes for CAIRGTSGREETQYF.

The chain couples TRBV2 to TRBJ2-7; 8 bases agree with TRBD2. J was trimmed by 1 base and V by 11 bases; bases with no gene match: 4. Germline CDR1 and CDR2: SNHLY and FYNNEI. The CDR3 extends over 12 amino acids. The CDR3 loop reads CAREGSSYEQYF. For the CDR3, the DNA is TGTGCCCGGGAGGGTTCTTCCTACGAGCAGTACTTC.

V is TRBV5-1 and J is TRBJ2-1; D is possibly TRBD2 (5 bases). This CDR3 has 13 residues. Germline lookup yields CDR1 SGHRS and CDR2 YFSETQ. V lost 0 bases, J lost 15 bases, and 16 bases lay in between. CDR3 in DNA: TGCGCCAGCAGCTTGGCCTTAAAGGGAGAGGTGTTCTTC. This translates into CASSLALKGEVFF.

V and J are TRBV5-1 and TRBJ2-1; D is possibly TRBD1 (5 bases). V was cut by 6 bases and J by 6 bases, with 13 bases left in between. The CDR3 extends over 13 amino acids. The germline V gene encodes CDR1 SGHRS and CDR2 YFSETQ. CDR3 DNA: TGCGCCAGCACAGACAGCCTGGGCAATGAGCAGTTCTTC. This codes for CASTDSLGNEQFF.

The CDR3, as DNA: TGTGCCAGCAGCCGGACTGGAACAGGGGAGTACTTC. It encodes CASSRTGTGEYF. The chain employs TRBV6-5 and TRBJ2-7; 7 nucleotides line up with TRBD1. CDR1 and CDR2 (germline): MNHEY, SVGAGI. J was trimmed by 11 bases and V by 6 bases; bases with no gene match: 10. The CDR3 is 12 residues long.

The chain links TRBV18 to TRBJ1-2, with D possibly matching TRBD1 (5 bases). CDR1 KGHSH and CDR2 LQKENI come from the germline V gene. Trimming shortened V by 1 base and J by 4 bases, and 13 bases separated the two germline ends. The CDR3 consists of 15 residues. The DNA for the CDR3 is TGTGCCAGCTCACCACGCCGGGACTCCCTCTATGGCTACACCTTC. It is translated as CASSPRRDSLYGYTF.

The CDR3 region is CASSPQTGGSYEQYF. The CDR3 region has the DNA TGTGCCAGCAGTCCACAGACAGGGGGCAGCTACGAGCAGTACTTC. The chain is built from TRBV28 and TRBJ2-7, with TRBD1 identical over 10 bases. Trimming cost V 5 bases and J 3 bases; bases outside gene matches: 7. CDR1 is MDHEN, CDR2 SYDVKM, per germline. The CDR3 length is 15 residues.

This clone was recorded once. The V gene is TRBV18, the J gene TRBJ2-1; TRBD2 aligns across 14 bases. The ends lost 1 base at V and 10 bases at J; junction bases unmatched: 3. CDR3 size: 15 residues. Germline V CDR1 and CDR2: KGHSH, LQKENI. CDR3 bases: TGTGCCAGCTCACCACGGACTAGCGGGAGGTCGGAGCAGTTCTTC. Protein: CASSPRTSGRSEQFF.

The chain joins TRBV21-1 to TRBJ1-5; the DNA was not used to check the table's D call, TRBD1. TRBV21-1 is annotated as a pseudogene. This CDR3 contains 17 residues. The CDR3 DNA is TGTGCCAGCAGCAAAGCGTTCGGGGGACAGCACAATCAGCCCCAGCATTTT. Protein sequence: CASSKAFGGQHNQPQHF.

The CDR3 region has the DNA TGTGCCAGCAGCCCGATAGACTACCTCCTCTACGAGCAGTACTTC. Its translation is CASSPIDYLLYEQYF. The chain joins TRBV7-9 to TRBJ2-7, with D possibly being TRBD2 (5 bases). The germline CDR1 and CDR2 sequences are SEHNR and FQNEAQ (reference sequence). Deletions cut 5 bases from V and 3 bases from J, with 17 bases between. The CDR3 loop spans 15 amino acids.

J is TRBJ1-3 and V is TRBV2; D is unclear. The CDR3 is 10 amino acids. Trimming pared 4 bases from V and 7 bases from J, leaving 2 bases between. CDR1 is SNHLY, CDR2 FYNNEI, per germline. CDR3 sequence (DNA): TGTGCCAGCAGTGCGAACACCATATATTTT. Translation: CASSANTIYF.

The V and J genes are TRBV10-3 and TRBJ1-1; D gene ambiguous. Deletions cut 0 bases from V and 1 base from J, with 15 bases between. Germline V lookup: CDR1 ENHRY, CDR2 SYGVKD. The CDR3 length is 17 residues. The CDR3 region has the DNA TGTGCCATCAGTGAGTCGTTGTTGGAGGGAGGGAACACTGAAGCTTTCTTT. Residues: CAISESLLEGGNTEAFF.